This section outlines one TCR beta chain sequence together with its context. Original methodology: Amplification from reference gene primers served as the basis for estimated nucleated cell counts. Assay: immunoSEQ multiplex PCR; the TCRdb copy retains only in-frame clones and omits some. V, J and clone size are taken as reported in that table, and D and trimming were inferred from the DNA itself. The sample lists roughly 220,000 clones; about 88% were seen once. This sample was included in a study of blood T cell repertoires in COVID-19. The wider study: Researchers got acute and convalescent COVID-19 samples from the United States, Italy and Spain.

CDR1 and CDR2 from the germline V gene are SGDLS and YYNGEE. V lost 1 base, J lost 2 bases, and 6 bases lay in between. The CDR3 runs 13 residues. Participants had their cohort set by participant-reported clinical history. The sample taken for sequencing was PBMCs or T cells enriched from blood (not recorded which). This receptor was taken from a woman in her thirties who had recovered from COVID-19. The chain is built from TRBV9 and TRBJ2-5; D is unresolved. The CDR3 sequence is CASSVTAQETQYF. In nucleotides, the CDR3 is TGTGCCAGCAGCGTAACAGCACAAGAGACCCAGTACTTC. Using reference TRBV9 and TRBJ2-5 for the parts outside the CDR3, the full variable domain is DSGVTQTPKHLITATGQRVTLRCSPRSGDLSVYWYQQSLDQGLQFLIQYYNGEERAKGNILERFSAQQFPDLHSELNLSSLELGDSALYFCASSVTAQETQYFGPGTRLLVL.